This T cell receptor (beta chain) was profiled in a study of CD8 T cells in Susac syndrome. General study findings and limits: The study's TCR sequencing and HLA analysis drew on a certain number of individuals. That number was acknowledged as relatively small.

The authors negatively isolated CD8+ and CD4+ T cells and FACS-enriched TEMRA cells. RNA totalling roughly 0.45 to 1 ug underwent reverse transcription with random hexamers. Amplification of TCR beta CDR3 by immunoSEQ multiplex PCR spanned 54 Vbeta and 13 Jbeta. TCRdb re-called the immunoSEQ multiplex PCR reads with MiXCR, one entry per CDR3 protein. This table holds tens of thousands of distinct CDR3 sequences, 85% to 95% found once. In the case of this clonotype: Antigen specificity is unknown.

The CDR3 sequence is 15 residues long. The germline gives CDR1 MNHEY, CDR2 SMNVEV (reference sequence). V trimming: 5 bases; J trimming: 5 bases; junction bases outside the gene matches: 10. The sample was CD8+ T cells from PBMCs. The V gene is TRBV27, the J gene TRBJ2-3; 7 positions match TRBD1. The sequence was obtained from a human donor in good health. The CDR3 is CASSPYRGSRDTQYF. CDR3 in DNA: TGTGCCAGCAGTCCTTACAGGGGATCAAGAGATACGCAGTATTTT.